Below are 5 T cell receptor beta chains sequenced from a single sample in a study of blood T cells in healthy people across ages. Through a sample-barcoded 5' primer and a J-beta primer mix, a second PCR was run for roughly 7 to 11 cycles. TCRdb re-called the 5' RACE reads through MiXCR, storing one row per CDR3 protein. The sample lists about 780,000 distinct CDR3 sequences; 25% to 30% were seen once. The data also belong to a second study, concerning T cells of mothers and their children.

Sequencing was done on a sample of blood. Source of these receptors: a boy younger than 18 in good health.

The chain carries TRBV7-3 and TRBJ1-1, with D possibly being TRBD1 (6 bases). This CDR3 region has 13 residues. V dropped 3 bases and J dropped 5 bases, with 10 bases sitting between them. Germline V lookup: CDR1 SGHTA, CDR2 FQGTGA. The CDR3 sequence: CASSLGASTEAFF. CDR3 nucleotide sequence: TGTGCCAGCAGCTTGGGGGCGTCGACTGAAGCTTTCTTT.

The rearrangement joins TRBV20-1 to TRBJ2-2, with 13 bases lining up with TRBD2. The CDR3 runs to 16 residues. The germline CDR1 and CDR2 sequences are DFQATT and SNEGSKA (reference sequence). The ends lost 2 bases at V and 4 bases at J; junction bases unmatched: 4. Here the CDR3 reads CSARTLAGGLTGELFF. DNA of the CDR3: TGCAGTGCTAGAACACTAGCGGGGGGGCTCACCGGGGAGCTGTTTTTT.

The chain employs TRBV6-5 and TRBJ2-6; perhaps TRBD1 as D (6 bases). This CDR3 has 15 amino acids. With 6 bases removed from V and 2 bases from J, the gap between germline ends came to 11 bases. The germline V gene has CDR1 MNHEY and CDR2 SVGAGI. The CDR3: CASRLQGTGANVLTF. CDR3 DNA sequence: TGTGCCAGCAGATTACAGGGAACTGGGGCCAACGTCCTGACTTTC.

A note on this clonotype: Germline is not matched at one junction end, which may reflect a read error. The rearrangement uses TRBV20-1 and TRBJ1-3; TRBD1 matches at 7 bases. Germline loops: CDR1 DFQATT, CDR2 SNEGSKA (reference sequence). The CDR3 length is 14 residues. The CDR3 reads CSARGTDSGNTVYF. DNA for the CDR3: TGCAGTGCTAGGGGGACAGACTCTGGAAACACCGTATATTTT.

The sample holds a few counts of this clonotype. The chain combines TRBV6-5 with TRBJ2-5; 9 bases map to TRBD1. The end of the DNA fits TRBJ2-1 better, so the J call may be wrong. Looked up from germline, CDR1 is MNHEY and CDR2 is SVGAGI. CDR3 length: 13 amino acids. CDR3 DNA: TGTGCCAGCACCCTTAGGACAGGGGATAAGCAGTTCTTC. Protein: CASTLRTGDKQFF.